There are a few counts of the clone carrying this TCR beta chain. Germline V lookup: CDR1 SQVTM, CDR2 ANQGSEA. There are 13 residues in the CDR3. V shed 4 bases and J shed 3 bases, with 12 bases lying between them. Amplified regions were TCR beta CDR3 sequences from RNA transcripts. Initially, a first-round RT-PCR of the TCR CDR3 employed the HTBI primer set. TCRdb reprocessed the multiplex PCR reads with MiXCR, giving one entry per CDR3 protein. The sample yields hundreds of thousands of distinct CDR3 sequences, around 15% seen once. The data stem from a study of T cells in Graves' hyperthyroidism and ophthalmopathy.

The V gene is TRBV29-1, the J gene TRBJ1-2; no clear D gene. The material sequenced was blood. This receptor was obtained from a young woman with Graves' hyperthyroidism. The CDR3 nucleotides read TGCAGCGTTGGTAAGGGTTTCGACTATGGCTACACCTTC. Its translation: CSVGKGFDYGYTF. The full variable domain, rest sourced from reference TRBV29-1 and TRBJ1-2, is SAVISQKPSRDICQRGTSLTIQCQVDSQVTMMFWYRQQPGQSLTLIATANQGSEATYESGFVIDKFPISRPNLTFSTLTVSNMSPEDSSIYLCSVGKGFDYGYTFGSGTRLTVV.